The sequence of this T cell receptor (beta chain) was determined in a study of CD8+ T cells in alopecia areata. Treatment: oral pan-JAK inhibitor, 5-10 mg twice daily. This clone was recorded a few times. This CDR3 is 17 amino acids long. V lost 1 base and J lost 0, with 10 bases in between. Germline V gives CDR1 SNHLY, CDR2 FYNNEI. The authors extracted RNA and reverse transcribed it into cDNA as the sequencing template. The table came from immunoSEQ multiplex PCR; TCRdb's copy has only in-frame clones and leaves some out. The sample includes fewer than 200,000 clones, around three fifths of them seen just once.

V is TRBV2 and J is TRBJ1-6; D gene ambiguous. The origin of this receptor is a human donor with alopecia areata. The sample was CD8+ T cells sorted from blood, taken at week 24, from a patient treated with tofacitinib. This CDR3 is CASSEDSHYSYNSPLHF. CDR3 nucleotides: TGTGCCAGCAGTGAAGACAGCCACTACTCCTATAATTCACCCCTCCACTTT.